This T cell receptor (beta chain) was captured by sequencing in a study of cytomegalovirus exposure and HLA in healthy donors. Trimming took 2 bases from V and 1 from J; bases not matched to a gene: 1. The CDR3 is made up of 14 amino acids. Looked up from germline, CDR1 is SGHTA and CDR2 is FQGNSA. The study ran its PCR with 60 Vbeta and 13 Jbeta primers. Generated by immunoSEQ multiplex PCR, the TCRdb table keeps only in-frame clones and is missing some. This sample has roughly 26,000 clones, with under 70% found just once. Of note for this clone: What it binds is not known.

Broader study findings: Accounts indicate the classifier identified cytomegalovirus status with strong specificity and sensitivity. A later analysis linked a missense DCLRE1C variant to TCR beta V- and J-gene trimming. DRB1 had the most TCR associations and HLA-C the fewest, a later analysis found, with rates varying by HLA locus.

This clonotype originated in a woman aged 45-65 years in good health and CMV-seronegative. This chain joins TRBV7-2 and TRBJ2-5, with 7 positions matching TRBD2. Sequencing input: PBMCs. The CDR3 nucleotides are TGTGCCAGCAGCTTAAGCGGGACCCAAGAGACCCAGTACTTC. This codes for CASSLSGTQETQYF.